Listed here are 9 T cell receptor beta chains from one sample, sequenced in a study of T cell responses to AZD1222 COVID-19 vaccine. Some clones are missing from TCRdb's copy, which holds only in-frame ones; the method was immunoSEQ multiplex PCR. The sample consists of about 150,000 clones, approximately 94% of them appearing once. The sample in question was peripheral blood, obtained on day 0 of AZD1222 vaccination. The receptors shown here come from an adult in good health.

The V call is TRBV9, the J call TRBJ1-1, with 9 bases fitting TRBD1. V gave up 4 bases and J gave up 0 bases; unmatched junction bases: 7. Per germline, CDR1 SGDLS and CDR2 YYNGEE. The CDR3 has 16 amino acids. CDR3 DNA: TGTGCCAGCAGCCCACGGGACAGGGCCTTGAACACTGAAGCTTTCTTT. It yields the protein CASSPRDRALNTEAFF.

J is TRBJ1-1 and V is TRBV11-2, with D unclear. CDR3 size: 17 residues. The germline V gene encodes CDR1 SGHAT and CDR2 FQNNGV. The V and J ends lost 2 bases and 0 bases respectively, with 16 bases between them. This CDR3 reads CASSLPYNGEMNTEAFF. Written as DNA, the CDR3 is TGTGCCAGCAGCTTACCTTATAACGGAGAAATGAACACTGAAGCTTTCTTT. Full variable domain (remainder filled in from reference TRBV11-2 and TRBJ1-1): EAGVAQSPRYKIIEKRQSVAFWCNPISGHATLYWYQQILGQGPKLLIQFQNNGVVDDSQLPKDRFSAERLKGVDSTLKIQPAKLEDSAVYLCASSLPYNGEMNTEAFFGQGTRLTVV.

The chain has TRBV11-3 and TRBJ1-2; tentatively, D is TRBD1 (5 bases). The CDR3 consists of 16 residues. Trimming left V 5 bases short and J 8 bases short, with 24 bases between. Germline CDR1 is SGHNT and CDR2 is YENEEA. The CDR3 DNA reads TGTGCCAGCAGCCCCGTCCTGACAGCGGGGAAAGGGGGCTACACCTTC. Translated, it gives CASSPVLTAGKGGYTF.

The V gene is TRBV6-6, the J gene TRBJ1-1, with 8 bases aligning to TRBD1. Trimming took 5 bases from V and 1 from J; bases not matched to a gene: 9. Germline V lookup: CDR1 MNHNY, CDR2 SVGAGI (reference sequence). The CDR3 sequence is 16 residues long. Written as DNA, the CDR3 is TGTGCCAGCAGTGCCCCCGGGACAGGAAAGAACACTGAAGCTTTCTTT. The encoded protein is CASSAPGTGKNTEAFF.

The CDR3 DNA follows: TGTGCCAGCAATCAGGGTTTACTGAACACTGAAGCTTTCTTT. It specifies CASNQGLLNTEAFF. The V gene is TRBV6-6, the J gene TRBJ1-1; tentatively, D is TRBD1 (5 bases). From germline, CDR1 is MNHNY and CDR2 SVGAGI (reference sequence). Trimming pared 7 bases from V and 0 bases from J, leaving 12 bases between. The CDR3 consists of 14 residues.

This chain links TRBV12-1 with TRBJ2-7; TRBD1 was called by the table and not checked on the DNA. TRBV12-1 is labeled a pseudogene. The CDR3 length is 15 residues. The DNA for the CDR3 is TGTGCCAGCAGCTCGGGGACAGGGGGGTCCTACGAGCAGTACGTC. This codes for CASSSGTGGSYEQYV.

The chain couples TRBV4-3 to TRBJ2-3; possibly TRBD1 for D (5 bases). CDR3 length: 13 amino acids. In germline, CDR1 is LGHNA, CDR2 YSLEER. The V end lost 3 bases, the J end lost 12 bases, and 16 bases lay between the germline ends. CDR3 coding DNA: TGCGCCAGCAGCCAGGACATCACACTACCCCAGTATTTT. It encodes CASSQDITLPQYF.

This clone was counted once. The CDR3 loop is CASSHGSGQTTKNIQYF. DNA for the CDR3: TGTGCCAGCAGCCACGGGTCCGGACAGACCACCAAAAACATTCAGTACTTC. The chain employs TRBV3-1 (or the pseudogene TRBV3-2) and TRBJ2-4; TRBD1 might be the D (6 bases). The V gene's germline CDR1 is LGHDT and CDR2 YNNKEL (reference sequence). V dropped 3 bases and J dropped 2 bases, with 17 bases sitting between them. The CDR3 length is 17 residues.

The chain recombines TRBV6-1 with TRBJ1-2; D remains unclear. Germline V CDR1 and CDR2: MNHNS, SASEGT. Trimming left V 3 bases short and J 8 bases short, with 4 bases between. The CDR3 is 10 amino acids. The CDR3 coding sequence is TGTGCCAGCAGTGAGCGAGGCTACACCTTC. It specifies CASSERGYTF.